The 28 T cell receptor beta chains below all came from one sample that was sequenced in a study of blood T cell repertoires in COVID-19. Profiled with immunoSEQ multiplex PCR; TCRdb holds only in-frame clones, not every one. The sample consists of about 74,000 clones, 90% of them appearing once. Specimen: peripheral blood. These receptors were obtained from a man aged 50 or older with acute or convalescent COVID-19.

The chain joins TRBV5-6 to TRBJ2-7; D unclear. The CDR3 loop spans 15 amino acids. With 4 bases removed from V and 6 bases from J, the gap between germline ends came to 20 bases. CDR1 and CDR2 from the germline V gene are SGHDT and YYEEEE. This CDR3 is CASSGSDRHASEQYF. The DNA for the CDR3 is TGTGCCAGCAGCGGGTCGGATCGACACGCGTCCGAGCAGTACTTC.

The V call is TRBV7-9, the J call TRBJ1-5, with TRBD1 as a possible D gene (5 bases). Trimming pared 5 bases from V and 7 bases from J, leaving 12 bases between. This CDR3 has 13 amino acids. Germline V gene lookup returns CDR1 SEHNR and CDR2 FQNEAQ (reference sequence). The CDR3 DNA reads TGTGCCAGCAGCCCACCGGGGGGGCAGCCCCAGCATTTT. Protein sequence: CASSPPGGQPQHF.

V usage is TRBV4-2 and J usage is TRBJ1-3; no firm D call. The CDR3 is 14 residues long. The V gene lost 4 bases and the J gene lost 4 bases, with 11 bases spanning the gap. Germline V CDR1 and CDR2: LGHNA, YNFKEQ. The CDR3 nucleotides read TGTGCCAGCAGCCCGGGGAGAGAGGGAAACACCATATATTTT. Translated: CASSPGREGNTIYF.

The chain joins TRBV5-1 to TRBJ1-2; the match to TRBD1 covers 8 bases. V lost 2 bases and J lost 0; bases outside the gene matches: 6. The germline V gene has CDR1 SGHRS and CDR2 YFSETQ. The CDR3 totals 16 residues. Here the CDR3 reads CASSFGQGYSNYGYTF. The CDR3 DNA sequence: TGCGCCAGCAGCTTCGGACAGGGCTACTCTAACTATGGCTACACCTTC. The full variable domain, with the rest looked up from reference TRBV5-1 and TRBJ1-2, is KAGVTQTPRYLIKTRGQQVTLSCSPISGHRSVSWYQQTPGQGLQFLFEYFSETQRNKGNFPGRFSGRQFSNSRSEMNVSTLELGDSALYLCASSFGQGYSNYGYTFGSGTRLTVV.

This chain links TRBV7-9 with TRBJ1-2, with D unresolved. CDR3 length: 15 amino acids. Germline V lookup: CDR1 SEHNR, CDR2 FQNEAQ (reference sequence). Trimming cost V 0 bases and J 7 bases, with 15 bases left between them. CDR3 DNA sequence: TGTGCCAGCAGCTTAGCGCGAGGAGGTTCGACTGGCTACACCTTC. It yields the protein CASSLARGGSTGYTF.

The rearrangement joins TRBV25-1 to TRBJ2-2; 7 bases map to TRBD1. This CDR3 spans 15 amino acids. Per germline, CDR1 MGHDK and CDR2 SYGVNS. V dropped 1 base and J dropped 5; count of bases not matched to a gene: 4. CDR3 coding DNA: TGTGCCAGCAGTGAATTTGAGGGGGCGACCGGGGAGCTGTTTTTT. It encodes CASSEFEGATGELFF.

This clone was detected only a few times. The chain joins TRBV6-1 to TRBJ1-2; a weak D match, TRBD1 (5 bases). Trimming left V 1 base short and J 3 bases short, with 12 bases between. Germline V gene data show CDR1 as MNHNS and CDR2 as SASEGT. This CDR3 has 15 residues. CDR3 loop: CASSEGQGRYYGYTF. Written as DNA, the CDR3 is TGTGCCAGCAGTGAAGGGCAGGGTAGATACTATGGCTACACCTTC.

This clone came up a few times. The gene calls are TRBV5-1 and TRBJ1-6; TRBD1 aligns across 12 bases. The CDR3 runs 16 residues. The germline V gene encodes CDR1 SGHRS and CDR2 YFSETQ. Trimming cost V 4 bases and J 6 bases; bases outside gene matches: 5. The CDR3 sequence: CASSAGQGASNSPLHF. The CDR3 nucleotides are TGCGCCAGCAGCGCGGGACAGGGGGCGAGTAATTCACCCCTCCACTTT.

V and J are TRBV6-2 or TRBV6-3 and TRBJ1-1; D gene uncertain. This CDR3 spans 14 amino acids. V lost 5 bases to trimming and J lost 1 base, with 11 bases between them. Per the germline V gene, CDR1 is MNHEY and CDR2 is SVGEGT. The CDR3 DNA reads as TGTGCCAGCAGTCCAATCGTGGCGAACACTGAAGCTTTCTTT. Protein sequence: CASSPIVANTEAFF.

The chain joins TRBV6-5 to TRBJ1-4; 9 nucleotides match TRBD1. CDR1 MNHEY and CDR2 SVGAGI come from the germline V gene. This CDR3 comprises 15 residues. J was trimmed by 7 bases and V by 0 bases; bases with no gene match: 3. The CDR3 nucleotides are TGTGCCAGCAGTTACTCCACAGGGGGCTCTGAAAAACTGTTTTTT. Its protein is CASSYSTGGSEKLFF.

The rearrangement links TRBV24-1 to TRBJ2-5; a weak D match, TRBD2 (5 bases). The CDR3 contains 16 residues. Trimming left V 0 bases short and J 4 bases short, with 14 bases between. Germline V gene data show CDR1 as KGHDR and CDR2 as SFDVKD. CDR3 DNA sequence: TGTGCCACCAGTGATTTGCATGAGGGTCCTGTAGAGACCCAGTACTTC. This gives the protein CATSDLHEGPVETQYF.

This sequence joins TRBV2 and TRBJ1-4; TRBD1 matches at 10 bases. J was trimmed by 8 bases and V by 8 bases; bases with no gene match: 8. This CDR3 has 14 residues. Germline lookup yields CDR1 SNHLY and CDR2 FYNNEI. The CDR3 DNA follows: TGTGCCAGCTCGAGACAGGGGGCAGACGAAAAACTGTTTTTT. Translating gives CASSRQGADEKLFF.

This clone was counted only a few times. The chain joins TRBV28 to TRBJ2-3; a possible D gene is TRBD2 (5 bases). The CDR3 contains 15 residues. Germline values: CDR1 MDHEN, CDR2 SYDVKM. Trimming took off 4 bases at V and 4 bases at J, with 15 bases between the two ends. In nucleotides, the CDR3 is TGTGCCAGCAGTTGGGGTAAGCTAGCAGCAGATACGCAGTATTTT. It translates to CASSWGKLAADTQYF.

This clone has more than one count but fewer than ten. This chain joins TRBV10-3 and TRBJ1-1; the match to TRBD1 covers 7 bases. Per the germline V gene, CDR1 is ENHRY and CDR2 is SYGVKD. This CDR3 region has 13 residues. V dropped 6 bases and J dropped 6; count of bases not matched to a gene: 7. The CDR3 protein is CAIRELTGAEAFF. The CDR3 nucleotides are TGTGCCATCAGAGAACTTACAGGGGCTGAAGCTTTCTTT.

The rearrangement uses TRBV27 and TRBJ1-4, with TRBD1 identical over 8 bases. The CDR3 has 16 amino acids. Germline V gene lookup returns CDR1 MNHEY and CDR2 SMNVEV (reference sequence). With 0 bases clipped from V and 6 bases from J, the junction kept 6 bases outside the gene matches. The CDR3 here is CASSLSRQGAYEKLFF. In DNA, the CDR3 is TGTGCCAGCAGTTTATCCCGCCAGGGGGCTTATGAAAAACTGTTTTTT.

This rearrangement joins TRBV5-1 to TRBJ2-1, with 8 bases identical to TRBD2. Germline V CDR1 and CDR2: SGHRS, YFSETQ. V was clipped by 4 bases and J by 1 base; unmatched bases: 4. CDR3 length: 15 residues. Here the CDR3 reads CASSPGLVSYNEQFF. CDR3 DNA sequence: TGCGCCAGCAGCCCGGGACTAGTTTCCTACAATGAGCAGTTCTTC. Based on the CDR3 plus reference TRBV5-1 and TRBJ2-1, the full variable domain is KAGVTQTPRYLIKTRGQQVTLSCSPISGHRSVSWYQQTPGQGLQFLFEYFSETQRNKGNFPGRFSGRQFSNSRSEMNVSTLELGDSALYLCASSPGLVSYNEQFFGPGTRLTVL.

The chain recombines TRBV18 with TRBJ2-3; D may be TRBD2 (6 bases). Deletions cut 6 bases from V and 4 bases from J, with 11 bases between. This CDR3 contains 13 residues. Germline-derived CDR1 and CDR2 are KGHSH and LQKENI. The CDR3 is CASSSRLADTQYF. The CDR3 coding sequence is TGTGCCAGCTCCTCCAGACTAGCAGATACGCAGTATTTT.

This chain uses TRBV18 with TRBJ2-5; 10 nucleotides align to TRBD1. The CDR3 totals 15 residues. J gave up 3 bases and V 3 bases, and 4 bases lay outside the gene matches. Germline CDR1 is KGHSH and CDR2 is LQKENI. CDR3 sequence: CASSPGTGAEETQYF. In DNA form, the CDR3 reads TGTGCCAGCTCACCGGGGACAGGGGCAGAAGAGACCCAGTACTTC.

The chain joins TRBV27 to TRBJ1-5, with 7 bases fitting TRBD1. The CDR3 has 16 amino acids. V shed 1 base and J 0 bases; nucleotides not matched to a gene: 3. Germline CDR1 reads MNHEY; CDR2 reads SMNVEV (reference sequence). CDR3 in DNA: TGTGCCAGCAGTTTATTTGCAGGGGGTAGCAATCAGCCCCAGCATTTT. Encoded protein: CASSLFAGGSNQPQHF.

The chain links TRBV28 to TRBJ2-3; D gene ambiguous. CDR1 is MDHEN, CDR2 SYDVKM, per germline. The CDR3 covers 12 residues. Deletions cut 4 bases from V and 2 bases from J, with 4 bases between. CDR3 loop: CASSSYTDTQYF. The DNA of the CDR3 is TGTGCCAGCAGTTCGTACACAGATACGCAGTATTTT.

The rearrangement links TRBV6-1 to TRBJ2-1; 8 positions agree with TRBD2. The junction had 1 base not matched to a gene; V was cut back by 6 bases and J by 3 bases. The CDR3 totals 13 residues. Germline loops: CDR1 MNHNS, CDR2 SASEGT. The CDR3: CASSGTSYNEQFF. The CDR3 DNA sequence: TGTGCCAGCAGCGGGACTAGCTACAATGAGCAGTTCTTC.

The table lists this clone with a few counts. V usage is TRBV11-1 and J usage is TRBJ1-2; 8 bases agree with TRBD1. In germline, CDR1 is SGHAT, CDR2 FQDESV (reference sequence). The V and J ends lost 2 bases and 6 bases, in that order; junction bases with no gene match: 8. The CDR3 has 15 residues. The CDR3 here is CASSLRSQGANGYTF. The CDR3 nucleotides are TGTGCCAGCAGCTTACGTTCTCAGGGGGCCAATGGCTACACCTTC. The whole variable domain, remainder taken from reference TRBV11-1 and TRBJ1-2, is EAEVAQSPRYKITEKSQAVAFWCDPISGHATLYWYRQILGQGPELLVQFQDESVVDDSQLPKDRFSAERLKGVDSTLKIQPAELGDSAMYLCASSLRSQGANGYTFGSGTRLTVV.

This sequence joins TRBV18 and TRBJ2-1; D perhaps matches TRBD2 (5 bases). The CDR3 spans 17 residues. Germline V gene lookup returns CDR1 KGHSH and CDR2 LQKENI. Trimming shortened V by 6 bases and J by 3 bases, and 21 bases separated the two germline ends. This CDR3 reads CASSPVASRRGYNEQFF. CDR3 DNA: TGTGCCAGCTCCCCAGTGGCCAGTCGCCGGGGCTACAATGAGCAGTTCTTC.

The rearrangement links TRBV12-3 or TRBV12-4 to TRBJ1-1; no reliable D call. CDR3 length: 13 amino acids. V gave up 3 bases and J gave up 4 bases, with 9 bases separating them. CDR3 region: CASSLSPSTEAFF. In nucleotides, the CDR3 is TGTGCCAGCAGTTTGAGTCCCTCCACTGAAGCTTTCTTT.

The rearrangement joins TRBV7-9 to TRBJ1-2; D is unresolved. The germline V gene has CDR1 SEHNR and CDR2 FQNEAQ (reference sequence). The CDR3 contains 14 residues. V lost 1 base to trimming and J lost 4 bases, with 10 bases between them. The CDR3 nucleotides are TGTGCCAGCAGCTTAGAACTACGGGGCTATGGCTACACCTTC. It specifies CASSLELRGYGYTF.

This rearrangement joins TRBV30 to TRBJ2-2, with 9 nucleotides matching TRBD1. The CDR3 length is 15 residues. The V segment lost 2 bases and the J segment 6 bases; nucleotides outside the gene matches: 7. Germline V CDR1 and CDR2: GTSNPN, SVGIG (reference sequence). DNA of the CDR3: TGTGCCTGGAGTACGGGACAGGGCTGGGCCGGGGAGCTGTTTTTT. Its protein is CAWSTGQGWAGELFF.

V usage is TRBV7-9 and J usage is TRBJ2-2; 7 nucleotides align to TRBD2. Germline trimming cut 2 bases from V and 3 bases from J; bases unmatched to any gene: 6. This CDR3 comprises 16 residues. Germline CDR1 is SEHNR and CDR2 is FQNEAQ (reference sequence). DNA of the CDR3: TGTGCCAGCAGCTTAAGGGCAGGGAGGGACACCGGGGAGCTGTTTTTT. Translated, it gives CASSLRAGRDTGELFF.

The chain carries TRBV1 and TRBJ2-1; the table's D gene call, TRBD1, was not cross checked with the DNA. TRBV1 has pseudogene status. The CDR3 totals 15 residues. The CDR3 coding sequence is TGCACCAGCAGCCCTTCCGGTGACAGACACAATGAGCAGTTCTTC. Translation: CTSSPSGDRHNEQFF.